This TCR beta chain was sequenced in a study of chemoradiotherapy in HPV16-positive cancers. The method was immunoSEQ multiplex PCR; TCRdb's version includes in-frame clones alone and lacks a portion of them. The repertoire has around 5,000 clones, approximately 80% of them found once; the top ten carry about 19%. V shed 8 bases and J shed 4 bases, with 14 bases lying between them. Looked up from germline, CDR1 is SGHTA and CDR2 is FQGTGA. The CDR3 consists of 14 residues. Source: tumor tissue, taken from a patient who underwent chemoradiotherapy. This clonotype originated in a human donor with HPV-associated anogenital cancer. The J gene is TRBJ2-2, the V gene TRBV7-3; a weak D match, TRBD1 (6 bases). In nucleotides, the CDR3 is TGTGCCAGCGGATTTACAGGGACCACCGGGGAGCTGTTTTTT. Residues: CASGFTGTTGELFF.